This TCR beta chain was identified during a study of shared clonotypes between healthy human individuals. The CDR3 covers 14 residues. The ends were cut back, 0 bases at V and 3 bases at J, with 9 bases in the middle. Germline loops: CDR1 SGDLS, CDR2 YYNGEE. On this clone: Its antigen is unidentified.

It was across several immunoSEQ plates that each subset's genomic DNA was evenly split. Libraries were prepared by immunoSEQ multiplex PCR; TCRdb keeps only in-frame clonotypes and omits some of them. The sample holds some 580,000 clones; about 98% are singletons and the top ten take 0.25% to 0.35%. Points from the study as a whole: Naive CD4 clonotype sharing across several donors was 4.5% to 6%. It was the non-shared clonotypes that had lower generation probabilities than clonotypes shared by all four donors.

The naive CD8 fraction comprised CD45RO-negative cells positively selected for CCR7 and excluded terminally differentiated effector memory CD45RA+ cells. Recent acute infections and vaccinations were absent in the healthy HIV-negative adult donors. The chain couples TRBV9 to TRBJ1-1; unclear D gene. The source material was naive CD8+ T cells sorted from blood. The sequence was collected from a man aged 25-45 years in good health. The CDR3 protein is CASSVDEYYTEAFF. The CDR3 bases are TGTGCCAGCAGCGTAGACGAGTATTACACTGAAGCTTTCTTT.